These 22 T cell receptor beta chains came from one sample sequenced in a study of human T cells and chemical hapten exposure. MiXCR, applied by TCRdb to the RACE reads, yields one record per CDR3 protein. The sample contains roughly 110,000 distinct CDR3 sequences, 9% to 15% of which appear only once. As for time point: pre-sensitization, week 0. Treatment in this sample: therapeutic diphenylcyclopropenone sensitization with weekly scalp DPC. The sample was whole blood, taken in connection with sensitization to the hapten diphenylcyclopropenone (DPC). The receptor source for this set is a woman between 45 and 60 years old with alopecia areata. Some clones in this sample may be carry-over from other donors' samples.

This chain links TRBV27 with TRBJ1-5, with D tentatively TRBD1 (6 bases). The CDR3 has 17 residues. Trimming shortened V by 4 bases and J by 0 bases, and 16 bases separated the two germline ends. The germline V gene encodes CDR1 MNHEY and CDR2 SMNVEV (reference sequence). CDR3 residues: CASSSHRGRNSNQPQHF. CDR3 sequence (DNA): TGTGCCAGCAGTTCCCATCGGGGGCGTAATAGCAATCAGCCCCAGCATTTT.

The chain joins TRBV20-1 to TRBJ2-4; the match to TRBD1 covers 9 bases. V lost 0 bases and J lost 0; bases outside the gene matches: 6. The CDR3 contains 17 residues. Per the germline V gene, CDR1 is DFQATT and CDR2 is SNEGSKA (reference sequence). The CDR3 reads CSARDADRGLAKNIQYF. The CDR3 nucleotides read TGCAGTGCTAGAGATGCGGACAGGGGACTAGCCAAAAACATTCAGTACTTC.

The sample holds a few counts of this clonotype. The chain carries TRBV4-2 and TRBJ2-3, with 10 nucleotides matching TRBD2. Trimming removed 0 bases from V and 3 bases from J; junction bases left unmatched: 9. Germline V gene sequence: CDR1 LGHNA, CDR2 YNFKEQ. The length of the CDR3 is 18 residues. The CDR3 coding sequence is TGTGCCAGCAGCCAAGATACGGCTAGCGGGAGAGTTACAGATACGCAGTATTTT. It is translated as CASSQDTASGRVTDTQYF.

The chain combines TRBV10-3 with TRBJ2-3; 7 positions match TRBD1. V gave up 7 bases and J gave up 2 bases; unmatched junction bases: 6. This CDR3 is 14 amino acids long. The germline CDR1 and CDR2 sequences are ENHRY and SYGVKD. The CDR3 nucleotides read TGTGCCATCATGGGGGACAGCCTCACAGATACGCAGTATTTT. It yields the protein CAIMGDSLTDTQYF.

This clonotype was detected only a few times. This sequence joins TRBV5-6 and TRBJ2-1, with 8 nucleotides matching TRBD1. The CDR3 totals 17 residues. Germline V CDR1 and CDR2: SGHDT, YYEEEE. The ends lost 7 bases at V and 4 bases at J; junction bases unmatched: 16. The CDR3 region has the DNA TGTGCCAGCGGTTTACGGGCCACCGGGACAGGATACAATGAGCAGTTCTTC. Amino acids: CASGLRATGTGYNEQFF.

The rearrangement uses TRBV6-2 or TRBV6-3 and TRBJ1-2; D remains unclear. The germline V gene encodes CDR1 MNHEY and CDR2 SVGEGT. Trimming pared 5 bases from V and 0 bases from J, leaving 13 bases between. CDR3 length equals 15 residues. For the CDR3, the DNA is TGTGCCAGCAGTGACGGCTTCGGAGCTAACTATGGCTACACCTTC. This gives the protein CASSDGFGANYGYTF.

This clonotype was found many times. This sequence joins TRBV18 and TRBJ1-6, with D unclear. CDR1 KGHSH and CDR2 LQKENI come from the germline V gene. The CDR3 extends over 15 amino acids. The V end lost 2 bases, the J end lost 6 bases, and 11 bases lay between the germline ends. CDR3 residues: CASSPIVVPNSPLHF. For the CDR3, the DNA is TGTGCCAGCTCACCAATAGTTGTGCCTAATTCACCCCTCCACTTT.

This sequence joins TRBV18 and TRBJ1-1, with 9 bases fitting TRBD1. The V segment lost 3 bases and the J segment 10 bases; nucleotides outside the gene matches: 3. The germline V gene has CDR1 KGHSH and CDR2 LQKENI. The CDR3 loop spans 12 amino acids. CDR3 in DNA: TGTGCCAGCTCACCGGACAGGGGTTCAGCTTTCTTT. Its translation is CASSPDRGSAFF.

The genes are TRBV9 and TRBJ2-5; D unresolved. The CDR3 runs 12 residues. CDR1 and CDR2 from the germline V gene are SGDLS and YYNGEE. Trimming shortened V by 0 bases and J by 5 bases, and 5 bases separated the two germline ends. CDR3 coding DNA: TGTGCCAGCAGCGTAGCCGGGGAGACCCAGTACTTC. Protein sequence: CASSVAGETQYF.

The J gene is TRBJ2-2, the V gene TRBV12-3 or TRBV12-4; 12 nucleotides align to TRBD2. The CDR3 loop spans 17 amino acids. V was clipped by 3 bases and J by 1 base; unmatched bases: 3. For the CDR3, the DNA is TGTGCCAGCAGTTTCCCGGGACTAGCGGGGAACACCGGGGAGCTGTTTTTT. It translates to CASSFPGLAGNTGELFF.

The CDR3 loop reads CASSRQGTYYEQYF. CDR3 coding DNA: TGTGCCAGCAGCCGCCAGGGGACCTACTACGAGCAGTACTTC. The chain recombines TRBV3-1 with TRBJ2-7; perhaps TRBD1 as D (6 bases). Germline CDR1 reads LGHDT; CDR2 reads YNNKEL (reference sequence). V was shortened by 4 bases and J by 3 bases, with 13 bases between the two germline ends. The CDR3 totals 14 residues.

V usage is TRBV29-1 and J usage is TRBJ2-5; 7 bases are a match to TRBD1. With 3 bases clipped from V and 3 bases from J, the junction kept 4 bases outside the gene matches. Germline CDR1 is SQVTM and CDR2 is ANQGSEA. The CDR3 is made up of 13 amino acids. The CDR3 DNA sequence: TGCAGCGTTGAGACAGGGCGGGAAGAGACCCAGTACTTC. Its protein product is CSVETGREETQYF. Variable domain in full (rest from reference TRBV29-1 and TRBJ2-5): SAVISQKPSRDICQRGTSLTIQCQVDSQVTMMFWYRQQPGQSLTLIATANQGSEATYESGFVIDKFPISRPNLTFSTLTVSNMSPEDSSIYLCSVETGREETQYFGPGTRLLVL.

The chain has TRBV12-3 or TRBV12-4 and TRBJ2-7; D gene uncertain. Trimming left V 7 bases short and J 3 bases short, with 13 bases between. The CDR3 runs to 13 residues. CDR3: CASTHPHLYEQYF. CDR3 in DNA: TGTGCCAGCACCCACCCCCATCTCTACGAGCAGTACTTC.

The CDR3 coding sequence is TGTGCCACCAGTGATCCGCGGGGTCCCGCAACGCAGTATTTT. The encoded protein is CATSDPRGPATQYF. The chain employs TRBV24-1 and TRBJ2-3; possibly TRBD2 for D (6 bases). The CDR3 has 14 amino acids. CDR1 and CDR2 (germline): KGHDR, SFDVKD. V was trimmed by 3 bases and J by 9 bases, leaving 15 bases between them.

This clonotype has more than one count but fewer than ten. V gene TRBV6-5 combines with J gene TRBJ1-1, with D unresolved. Germline values: CDR1 MNHEY, CDR2 SVGAGI. V was clipped by 0 bases and J by 0 bases, with 5 bases between them. The CDR3 runs 14 residues. CDR3 region: CASSYSFLNTEAFF. CDR3 DNA sequence: TGTGCCAGCAGTTACTCTTTTCTGAACACTGAAGCTTTCTTT.

This clonotype was detected a few times. This chain connects TRBV4-3 to TRBJ1-1; TRBD1 agrees at 9 bases. This CDR3 region has 13 residues. Trimming at V came to 6 bases and at J to 4 bases, leaving 3 bases not matched to a gene. The germline V gene encodes CDR1 LGHNA and CDR2 YSLEER. CDR3 DNA: TGCGCCAGCAGAGACAGGGGGGTCACTGAAGCTTTCTTT. This codes for CASRDRGVTEAFF.

This clonotype was detected only a few times. The chain employs TRBV28 and TRBJ1-4; D ambiguous. This CDR3 contains 10 residues. V was clipped by 5 bases and J by 7 bases, with 2 bases between them. Germline CDR1 reads MDHEN; CDR2 reads SYDVKM. The CDR3: CASSREKLFF. CDR3 nucleotide sequence: TGTGCCAGCAGTCGTGAAAAACTGTTTTTT.

This clonotype was counted a few times. This chain uses TRBV7-2 with TRBJ2-3; no clear D. The V and J ends lost 5 bases and 1 base respectively, with 16 bases between them. The germline V gene has CDR1 SGHTA and CDR2 FQGNSA. CDR3 size: 16 residues. The CDR3 nucleotides are TGTGCCAGCAGCCCCCAGACCGCGACCCGCACAGATACGCAGTATTTT. Translating gives CASSPQTATRTDTQYF.

The V and J genes are TRBV5-1 and TRBJ2-5; tentatively, D is TRBD1 (6 bases). This CDR3 has 14 amino acids. Germline V gene lookup returns CDR1 SGHRS and CDR2 YFSETQ. Trimming took 4 bases from V and 5 from J, leaving 15 bases between them. CDR3 bases: TGCGCCAGCAGCGGGGGCCACTTCGGGGAGACCCAGTACTTC. Its translation is CASSGGHFGETQYF.

For this clonotype: At one end, the junction sequence differs from germline, possibly due to a read error. The gene calls are TRBV5-5 and TRBJ1-5; D perhaps matches TRBD1 (5 bases). This CDR3 has 15 residues. Germline CDR1 and CDR2: SGHKS and YYEKEE (reference sequence). The CDR3 DNA reads as TGTGCCAGCTGCTTGGGGGAGTATAGCAATCAGCCCCAGCATTTT. Translating gives CASCLGEYSNQPQHF.

The V and J genes are TRBV29-1 and TRBJ2-6; 8 bases match TRBD2. With 5 bases clipped from V and 0 bases from J, the junction kept 9 bases outside the gene matches. The CDR3 sequence is 17 residues long. CDR1 SQVTM and CDR2 ANQGSEA come from the germline V gene. CDR3 DNA sequence: TGCAGCGTTTCACAGACTAGCGTCAGCTCTGGGGCCAACGTCCTGACTTTC. This encodes CSVSQTSVSSGANVLTF.

This chain connects TRBV29-1 to TRBJ1-2; D is possibly TRBD1 (5 bases). The germline V and J ends were trimmed by 5 bases and 4 bases, with 11 bases remaining between them. This CDR3 is 12 amino acids long. Germline V gives CDR1 SQVTM, CDR2 ANQGSEA. In DNA, the CDR3 is TGCAGCGTTCCCCAGACAGCCTATGGCTACACCTTC. This translates into CSVPQTAYGYTF.